This T cell receptor (beta chain) comes out of a study of read filtering for tumor transcriptome and immune sequencing. Regarding the study as a whole: Correlation between methods rose after single-read clonotypes were removed. The CD138-negative fraction was mixed bone marrow immune cells, not pure T cells.

This library used 300 to 500 ng RNA and molecular barcoded adaptors spanning alpha/delta and beta/gamma chains. MiXCR, applied by TCRdb to the reads, yields one record per CDR3 protein. The data hold tens of thousands of distinct CDR3 sequences, with approximately 12% observed a single time. In germline, CDR1 is SGHAT, CDR2 FQDESV (reference sequence). Trimming took 5 bases from V and 5 from J, leaving 15 bases between them. The CDR3 spans 14 residues. Many counts were recorded for this clonotype. Its specificity is not known. This receptor was taken from a donor aged 40 or older with multiple myeloma. The chain couples TRBV11-1 to TRBJ2-5; no definite D call. Sample: a population of CD138-negative cells sorted from bone marrow. CDR3 loop: CASSPGPLVETQYF. DNA of the CDR3: TGTGCCAGCAGCCCAGGACCGCTTGTTGAGACCCAGTACTTC.